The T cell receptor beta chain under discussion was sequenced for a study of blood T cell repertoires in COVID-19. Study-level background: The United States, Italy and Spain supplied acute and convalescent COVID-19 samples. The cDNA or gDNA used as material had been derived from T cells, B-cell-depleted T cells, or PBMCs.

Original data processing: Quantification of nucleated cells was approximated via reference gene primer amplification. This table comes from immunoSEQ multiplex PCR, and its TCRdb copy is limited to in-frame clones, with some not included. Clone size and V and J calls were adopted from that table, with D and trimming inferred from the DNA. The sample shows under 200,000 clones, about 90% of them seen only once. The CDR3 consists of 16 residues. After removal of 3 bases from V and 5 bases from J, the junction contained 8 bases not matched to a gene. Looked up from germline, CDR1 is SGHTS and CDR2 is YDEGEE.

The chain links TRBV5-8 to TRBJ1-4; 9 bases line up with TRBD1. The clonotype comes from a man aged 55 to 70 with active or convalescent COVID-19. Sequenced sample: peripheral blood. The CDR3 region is CASSSTGTGPNEKLFF. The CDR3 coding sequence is TGTGCCAGCAGCTCTACCGGGACAGGGCCCAATGAAAAACTGTTTTTT.